This entry features one T cell receptor (beta chain) sequence. There are a few counts of this clone. The target of this receptor is not known. No base qualities exist here, and no much larger clone lies one base off it. This entry belongs to a study of cytomegalovirus exposure and HLA in healthy donors (dated by TCRdb to about 2017). About the study as a whole: According to an earlier analysis of 587 of the donors, some 180 million T cells yielded roughly 100 million unique TCR beta sequences and about 280 Gb of sequence data. An early release that covered several hundred HLA-typed donors contained about 300 gigabases of sequencing data and 75 million to 100 million unique TCR sequences. Of the approximately 400 genotyped donors, over 80% were placed in the genetic ancestry cluster associated with self-reported Caucasian donors. The study was designed to test whether signatures of past pathogen exposure could be identified by cataloging public T cell receptors. Using immunosequencing, the study profiled T cell repertoires from fewer than 700 subjects and related those repertoires to cytomegalovirus serostatus. A separate validation cohort of about 110 different subjects was used in addition to the roughly 720-subject first cohort. The study combined high-throughput TCR immunosequencing, statistical association of individual TCRs with disease status, and machine learning to predict cytomegalovirus infection status. A later analysis re-examined previously published TCR beta repertoires from about 700 donors and added high-resolution HLA genotyping to investigate patterns of TCR occurrence. Rather than using new phenotypic data, the later analysis identified candidate immune exposures from TCR beta sequences and from how often those sequences occurred across donors. An earlier analysis of approximately 630 of the donors applied high-throughput TCR beta sequencing to assess whether each TCR beta V gene segment acted as functional or pseudogenic. Donor age, sex, ethnicity and CMV serostatus were compiled alongside the repertoire data. In a later genetic analysis, genome-wide SNP genotypes for 398 of the 666 donors were used, and that subset was treated as a discovery cohort. Every discovery cohort repertoire had been produced on one sequencing platform. HLA typing included class I and class II loci at four-digit resolution. The number of typed donors differed by locus: 629-630 for A, B, C, DRB1 and DQB1; approximately 520 for DQA1; some 610 for DPA1; and about 450 for DPB1. About 5 DR-DQ haplotypes were handled as single units for association and clustering, since linkage in the cohort was strong. Among about 390 genotyped donors of the cohort, an average of around 240,000 unique TCR beta nucleotide sequences were sequenced per donor, roughly 20% of them non-productive. What the study reported, not specific to this receptor: Assigning TCR associations to individual alleles was difficult when HLA alleles, especially DR and DQ, strongly co-occurred. A later analysis found that TCR association rates varied across HLA loci, with DRB1 alleles showing the most associated TCRs and HLA-C alleles the fewest. In a later genetic analysis, a missense DCLRE1C variant was associated with V-gene and J-gene trimming of TCR beta chains, and the association was replicated in an independent cohort. According to a later genetic analysis, donors in an Asian-associated ancestry cluster had fewer N-insertions in productive TCRs than the roughly 670-donor mean. Most CMV-associated TCR beta chains appeared to be HLA-restricted in a later analysis, and the HLA associations seemed to be driven largely by CMV exposure. Because HLA typing was unavailable for some donors at each locus, only the typed subset was used in association tests. Because counts were too low, approximately 18 rarely observed V segments, including chromosome 9 orphons, were excluded from the earlier analysis of around 590 of the donors. The authors suggested that the approach could potentially be extended to other disease states and immunological phenotypes. In this cohort, only TCR beta chains were sequenced, and detectable features were limited by the absence of alpha or paired-chain data. A further reported finding was that TCR beta sequences accurately predicted the HLA-A and HLA-B alleles for most subjects in the first cohort. The presence/absence analyses assumed that sequencing depth was roughly uniform across donors, and that assumption may not be true. The classifier was reported to diagnose cytomegalovirus status with high specificity and sensitivity in both the original and validation cohorts. A group of highly shared sequence variants was considered likely to be a technical artifact of the sequencing pipeline. In a later analysis, several top co-occurrence clusters were reported to appear linked to parvovirus B19, influenza, CMV and Epstein-Barr virus. A few of the identified cytomegalovirus-associated TCR beta chains were confirmed in vitro to be specific for cytomegalovirus antigens. In an earlier analysis of 450 to 750 of the donors, most TCR beta V segments appeared in productive rearrangements about 87% or about 30% of the time, broadly matching IMGT annotations. A later analysis associated 16,951 TCR beta sequences with specific HLA alleles at a false discovery rate of 0.05. CMV serostatus was the only immune exposure information available for the cohort. Across donors, most TCR sequences were observed very rarely, whereas some public TCRs were present in many individuals. A later analysis found that HLA-associated TCR beta chains were more clonally expanded and had lower generation probabilities than equally common non-associated chains. Linkage disequilibrium might explain the correlated functional status among segregating V segments, but an unknown experimental factor could not be excluded. The study gave a list of over 150 TCR beta chains associated with cytomegalovirus.

The cohort comprised 670 or so healthy bone marrow donors. At the time of sampling, all cohort members were nominally healthy, though unrecorded immune exposures were likely present. The donor tested CMV seropositive, placing the donor among the 289 seropositive members of the cohort. Each donor provided a peripheral blood sample, and peripheral blood mononuclear cells were used for TCR beta sequencing. The Qiagen DNeasy Blood Extraction Kit was used to extract genomic DNA from the blood cell samples. The method was the immunoSEQ multiplex PCR assay. For the multiplex PCR, a mixture combining 60 forward primers for TCR Vbeta segments and 13 reverse primers for TCR Jbeta segments was used. Amplification of the CDR3 region of rearranged TCR beta genes was performed with a multiplex PCR assay on genomic DNA. On the Illumina HiSeq System, the amplified TCR beta libraries were sequenced as 87-base-pair reads. On the study's bioinformatics: Across the 700 or so repertoires, a later analysis counted roughly 77 million unique TCR beta chains, about 10 million of which were shared by at least two donors. To remove PCR and sequencing errors, raw reads were error-corrected and collapsed into unique sequences using a nearest-neighbor algorithm that merged closely related sequences. CDR3 sequences were aligned to IMGT reference sequences to assign V, D and J gene segments. For a sequence to be retained, a match of at least six nucleotides was required to both a V gene segment and a J gene segment. A rearrangement was called productive if the CDR3 had no stop codons and remained in frame with V and J, and every other rearrangement was called non-productive. CDR3 was defined according to IMGT convention as the region running from the second conserved V-encoded cysteine to the conserved J-encoded phenylalanine. The earlier analysis of approximately 590 of the donors excluded any sequence lacking an unambiguous match to a single V gene segment. An earlier analysis of 500 to 700 of the donors classified V segments as functional when productive rearrangements were above 56.7% and as segregating when the standard deviation between donors was above 5%. To diagnose cytomegalovirus status from the catalog of TCR beta chain sequences, a statistical classification framework was built. V and J gene assignment, in a later analysis, came from comparing TCR nucleotide sequences with IMGT/GENE-DB human TR gene sequences. The TCRdist pipeline was used in a later analysis to assign CDR3 sequences and most-parsimonious VDJ recombination scenarios. In a later analysis, each TCR beta chain was defined by its CDR3 amino acid sequence together with its V-gene family, and reads without a unique V-gene family were excluded. As a way to deal with suspected cross-contamination and a sequencing artifact, a later analysis dropped 450 to 600 nucleotide sequences that were highly shared and had low generation probability. In a later analysis, a clonal expansion index was calculated for each public chain from normalized within-repertoire ranks of inferred template counts. Generation probabilities in a later analysis came from a VDJ recombination model fitted to out-of-frame rearrangements, and those results were checked against IGoR. In a later analysis, hypergeometric tests were used to score TCR-TCR, TCR-HLA and TCR-CMV co-occurrence, with a repertoire-size bias correction applied to TCR pairs. In a later analysis, false discovery rates were estimated by permuting HLA or CMV assignments 20 times. A later analysis grouped co-occurring TCRs with DBSCAN, adding TCRdist sequence similarity when clustering within HLA-allele-positive subsets. For co-occurrence clustering, repertoires with fewer than 30,000 or more than 120,000 public chains were excluded, along with five repertoires with anomalous nucleotide sharing. In its TCRdb copy, this immuneACCESS table keeps in-frame sequences only and misses some clones. Where compared with another copy, unresolved V genes explain less than half of these, and the others have no known cause. For V, J and clone size, that table is used; D and trimming come from the DNA. The table for this sample lists fewer than 200,000 clones; about 10% of them were counted only once. The ten largest clones add up to 1% to 1.5% of the sample.

The sequence derives from a woman younger than 45 in good health and CMV-seropositive. The sequencing sample was made of PBMCs.

The CDR3 amino acid sequence is: CASSSVRGEQYF. The DNA sequence reads TGTGCCAGCAGCTCTGTCAGGGGGGAGCAGTACTTC. In this chain, TRBV6-5 is recombined with TRBJ2-7, with 7 bases in between that match TRBD1. The germline V gene provides CDR1 MNHEY and CDR2 SVGAGI. The CDR3 measures 12 amino acids from cysteine to phenylalanine. Only the CDR3 region is kept as DNA, spanning 36 bases read in frame from base 1. Trimming accounts for 6 bases at V and 7 bases at J, while the number of junction bases matched to no gene is 6.